This T cell receptor (beta chain) was recovered during a study of cytomegalovirus exposure and HLA in healthy donors. Profiled with immunoSEQ multiplex PCR; TCRdb holds only in-frame clones, not every one. The sample consists of about 150,000 clones, less than 90% of them appearing once. Notes on this clone: Its antigen remains unknown.

Study results and limitations: A few of the chains that were CMV-associated were confirmed in vitro to be specific for CMV antigens. Among TCR sequences, most were rare, though some public TCRs appeared in many donors.

Germline CDR1 reads SNHLY; CDR2 reads FYNNEI. Trimming at V came to 4 bases and at J to 2 bases, leaving 5 bases not matched to a gene. The CDR3 runs 14 residues. The approximately 120-subject validation cohort, separate from the approximately 630-subject first cohort, included the donors. The TCR comes from a man between 18 and 29 years old in good health and CMV-seropositive. The chain carries TRBV2 and TRBJ2-7; 7 nucleotides line up with TRBD1. What was sequenced was PBMCs. The DNA of the CDR3 is TGTGCCAGCAGTGTCGGGACAGCCACCTACGAGCAGTACTTC. This translates into CASSVGTATYEQYF.